The rows below give T cell receptor beta chains drawn from one sample of a study of blood T cells in healthy people across ages. Via MiXCR, TCRdb re-called the 5' RACE reads, giving one row per CDR3 protein. The table lists approximately 780,000 distinct CDR3 sequences, around 24% of them singletons. Separately, the same data were catalogued under a study of T cells of mothers and their children.

The material sequenced was blood. The receptors were gathered from a boy between 10 and 17 years old in good health. CDR3s include the opening cysteine and the closing phenylalanine or tryptophan. D genes are given only for firm matches. Size is stated for part of the rows, as once, few or many counts, or as a class when the clone is expanded.

TRBJ2-4,-,TRBD2,17,TRBV7-9,TGTGCCAGCAGCTCGCCCTCGGGGGGGCTTAATCGAGACATTCAGTACTTC,CASSSPSGGLNRDIQYF
TRBJ1-4,-,-,14,TRBV5-5,TGTGCCAGCAGCTGGACAGAGAAGAATGAAAAACTGTTTTTT,CASSWTEKNEKLFF
TRBJ1-5,-,TRBD1,14,TRBV24-1,TGTGCCACCAGTGAAACAGGGGTTCCTTGGCCCCAGCATTTT,CATSETGVPWPQHF
TRBJ2-3,few,-,14,TRBV11-1,TGTGCCAGCAGCTTTAGGCAACAAGGCGATACGCAGTATTTT,CASSFRQQGDTQYF
TRBJ2-5,few,-,13,TRBV7-2,TGTGCCAGCAGCCCCCGGTTCCCGGGGACCCAGTACTTC,CASSPRFPGTQYF
TRBJ2-7,-,TRBD1,13,TRBV28,TGTGCCAGCGGGGCCAGGGGGCCCTACGAGCAGTACTTC,CASGARGPYEQYF
TRBJ2-5,-,TRBD2,16,TRBV9,TGTGCCAGCAGTGCCCGGACTAGCGGGGGCCGGGAGACCCAGTACTTC,CASSARTSGGRETQYF
TRBJ2-5,many,TRBD2,16,TRBV10-3,TGTGCCATCAGGCCGGGACTAGCGGGGAACCAAGAGACCCAGTACTTC,CAIRPGLAGNQETQYF
TRBJ1-2,few,TRBD1,14,TRBV28,TGTGCCAGCACCTCCTCCGGACAGGGGTATGGCTACACCTTC,CASTSSGQGYGYTF
TRBJ2-7,few,-,15,TRBV3-1,TGTGCCAGCAGCCAATTGGCACCTCCCAAGTACGAGCAGTACTTC,CASSQLAPPKYEQYF
TRBJ2-5,-,TRBD2,15,TRBV10-3,TGTGCCATCAGCCCAAGGACTAGCGGGGAATTGTCCCAGTACTTC,CAISPRTSGELSQYF
TRBJ2-7,once,-,13,TRBV28,TGTGCCAGCAGTGCCCAAGTCGGCTACGAGCAGTACTTC,CASSAQVGYEQYF
TRBJ1-3,-,-,11,TRBV7-9,TGTGCCATTAAGGTTGGGAACACCATATATTTT,CAIKVGNTIYF
TRBJ1-5,-,-,13,TRBV20-1,TGCAGTGCTAGAGAGCCTAGCAATCAGCCCCAGCATTTT,CSAREPSNQPQHF
TRBJ2-5,few,TRBD2,15,TRBV7-3,TGTGCCAGCAGCTTAGTCCCATCTAGCGGAGAGACCCAGTACTTC,CASSLVPSSGETQYF
TRBJ2-5,few,TRBD1,15,TRBV29-1,TGCAGCGTTCACGGGGACAGGGGGCACCAAGAGACCCAGTACTTC,CSVHGDRGHQETQYF
TRBJ2-3,many,TRBD1,15,TRBV6-5,TGTGCCAGCAAGCCCGACAGGGGGCGGGCAGATACGCAGTATTTT,CASKPDRGRADTQYF
TRBJ1-4,-,-,19,TRBV29-1,TGCAGCGTTGAAGAAGGGGATAGCCCCAGTCTGGCAACTAATGAAAAACTGCTTTTT,CSVEEGDSPSLATNEKLLF
TRBJ1-1,-,-,13,TRBV12-3/TRBV12-4,TGTGCCAGCACCCCTGGGGGGGTGACGGAAGCTTTCTTT,CASTPGGVTEAFF
TRBJ2-3,-,-,16,TRBV12-3/TRBV12-4,TGTGCCAGCTCTACCGCGGCAGGGGCTAGCACAGATGCGCAGTATTTT,CASSTAAGASTDAQYF
TRBJ2-3,few,-,14,TRBV5-1,TGCGCCAGCTCCGTGGGGGAAGGCACAGATACGCAGTATTTT,CASSVGEGTDTQYF
TRBJ2-5,few,TRBD2,14,TRBV29-1,TGCAGCGTTGTAGGCGGGGGGACCCTCTGGACCCAGTACTTC,CSVVGGGTLWTQYF
TRBJ2-7,few,-,13,TRBV7-2,TGTGCCAGCACTCTGGATTACTCCTACGAGCAGTACTTC,CASTLDYSYEQYF
TRBJ2-3,few,TRBD2,16,TRBV10-3,TGTGCCATCAGTGAGGGGGCTAGCGGGGCCACAGATACGCAGTATTTT,CAISEGASGATDTQYF
TRBJ1-5,few,-,14,TRBV5-4,TGTGCCAGCAGCTTCCCGGGGGAAAATCAGCCCCAGCATTTT,CASSFPGENQPQHF
TRBJ2-5,-,-,15,TRBV7-6,TGTGCCAGCAGCCAAAATGGGCAGTTACAAGAGACCCAGTACTTC,CASSQNGQLQETQYF
TRBJ2-5,few,TRBD1,15,TRBV27,TGTGCCAGCAGTTACGGGACAGGTAACCAAGAGACCCAGTACTTC,CASSYGTGNQETQYF
TRBJ2-3,few,TRBD1,15,TRBV20-1,TGCAGTGCTAGATCGGGGGACAGGTCCACAGATACGCAGTATTTT,CSARSGDRSTDTQYF
TRBJ2-1,-,-,15,TRBV11-2,TGTGCCAGCAGCTTAGATGGGGGATTTATGGGTGAGCAGTTCTTC,CASSLDGGFMGEQFF
TRBJ1-2,-,TRBD1,14,TRBV12-3/TRBV12-4,TGTGCCAGCAGTTCAGGACAGGGTAGACATGGCTACACCTTC,CASSSGQGRHGYTF
TRBJ2-7,-,-,14,TRBV28,TGTGCCAGCAGTCGGGACCGGAGTTTTTACGAGCAGTACTTC,CASSRDRSFYEQYF
TRBJ1-5,few,TRBD1,15,TRBV12-3/TRBV12-4,TGTGCCGGCAGTCCCTATGGGACAGGGGTTCAGCCCCAGCATTTT,CAGSPYGTGVQPQHF
TRBJ1-4,-,-,14,TRBV12-3/TRBV12-4,TGTGCCAGTGCTTTCACAGGTCTTGATGAAAAACTGTTTTTT,CASAFTGLDEKLFF
TRBJ1-2,-,TRBD1,14,TRBV6-5,TGTGCCAGCAGTTACGGCCAGGGGGACTATGGCTACACCTTC,CASSYGQGDYGYTF
TRBJ1-4,-,TRBD1,12,TRBV29-1,TGCAGCGTCCCGGGGACAGGTGGAAAACTGTTTTTT,CSVPGTGGKLFF
TRBJ2-1,few,TRBD2,15,TRBV6-1,TGTGCCAGCAGTGCCCTAGCGGGGGGGCCTCATGAGCAGTTCTTC,CASSALAGGPHEQFF
TRBJ2-5,few,TRBD2,16,TRBV20-1,TGCAGTGCTAGGATTCCGGGACTAGCGGAACAAGAGACCCAGTACTTC,CSARIPGLAEQETQYF
TRBJ1-1,-,-,13,TRBV28,TGTGCCAGCAGTCCACGGGGGTGGAGTGAAGCTTTCTTT,CASSPRGWSEAFF
TRBJ1-4,-,TRBD1,14,TRBV3-1,TGTGCCAGCAGCCAAGAGGACAGGCCGGAAAAACTGTTTTTT,CASSQEDRPEKLFF
TRBJ2-2,few,TRBD2,16,TRBV7-9,TGTGCCAGCAGGGAGGCGGGGGGGCCGAACACCGGGGAGCTGTTTTTT,CASREAGGPNTGELFF